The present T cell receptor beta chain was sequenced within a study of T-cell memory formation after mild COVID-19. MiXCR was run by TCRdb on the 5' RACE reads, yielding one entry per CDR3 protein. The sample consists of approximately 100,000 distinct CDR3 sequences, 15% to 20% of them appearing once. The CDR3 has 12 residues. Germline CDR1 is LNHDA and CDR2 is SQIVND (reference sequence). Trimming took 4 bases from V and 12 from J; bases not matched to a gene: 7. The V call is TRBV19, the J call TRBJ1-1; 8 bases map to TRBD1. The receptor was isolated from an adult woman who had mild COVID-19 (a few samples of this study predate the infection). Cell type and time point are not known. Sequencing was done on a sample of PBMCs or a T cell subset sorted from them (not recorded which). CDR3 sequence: CASSTGQGKSFF. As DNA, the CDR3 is TGTGCCAGTAGTACCGGACAGGGTAAATCTTTCTTT.